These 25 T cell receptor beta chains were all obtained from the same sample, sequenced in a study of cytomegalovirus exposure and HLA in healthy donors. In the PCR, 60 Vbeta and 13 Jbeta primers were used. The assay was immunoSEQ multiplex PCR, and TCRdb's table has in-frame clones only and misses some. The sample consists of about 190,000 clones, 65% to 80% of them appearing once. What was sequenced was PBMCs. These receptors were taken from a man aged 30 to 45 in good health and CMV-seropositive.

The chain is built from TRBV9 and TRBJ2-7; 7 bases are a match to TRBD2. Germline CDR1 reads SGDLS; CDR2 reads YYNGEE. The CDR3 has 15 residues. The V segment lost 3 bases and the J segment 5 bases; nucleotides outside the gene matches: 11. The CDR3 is CASSGNPTSVDEQYF. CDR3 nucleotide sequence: TGTGCCAGCAGCGGGAATCCTACTAGCGTAGACGAGCAGTACTTC.

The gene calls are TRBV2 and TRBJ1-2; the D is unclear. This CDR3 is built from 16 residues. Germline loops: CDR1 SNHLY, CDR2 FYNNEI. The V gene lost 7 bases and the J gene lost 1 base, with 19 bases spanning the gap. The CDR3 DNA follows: TGTGCCAGCATTCTCGAGGAGGGCCTTTATAACTATGGCTACACCTTC. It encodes CASILEEGLYNYGYTF.

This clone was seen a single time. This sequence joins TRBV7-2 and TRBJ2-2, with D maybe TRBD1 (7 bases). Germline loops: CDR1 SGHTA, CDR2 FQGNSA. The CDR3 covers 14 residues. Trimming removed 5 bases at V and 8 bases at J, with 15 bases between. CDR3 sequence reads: CASSRGGGTGELFF. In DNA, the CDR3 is TGTGCCAGCAGCCGAGGGGGCGGGACGGGGGAGCTGTTTTTT.

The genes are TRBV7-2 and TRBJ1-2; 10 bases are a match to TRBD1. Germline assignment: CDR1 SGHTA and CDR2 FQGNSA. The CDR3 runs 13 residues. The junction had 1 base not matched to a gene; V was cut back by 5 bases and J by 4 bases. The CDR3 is CASSRDRGYGYTF. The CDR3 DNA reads TGTGCCAGCAGCCGGGACAGGGGCTATGGCTACACCTTC.

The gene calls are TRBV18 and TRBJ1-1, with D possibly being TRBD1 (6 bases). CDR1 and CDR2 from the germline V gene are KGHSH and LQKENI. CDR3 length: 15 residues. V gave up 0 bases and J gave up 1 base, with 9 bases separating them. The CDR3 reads CASSPPDRSNTEAFF. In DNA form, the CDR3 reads TGTGCCAGCTCACCACCGGACAGATCGAACACTGAAGCTTTCTTT.

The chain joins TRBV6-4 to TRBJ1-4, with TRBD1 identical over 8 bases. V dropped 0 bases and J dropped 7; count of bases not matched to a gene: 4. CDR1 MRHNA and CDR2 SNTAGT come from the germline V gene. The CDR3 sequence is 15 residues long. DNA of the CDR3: TGTGCCAGCAGTGACTCCAGGGGGCGCGGTGAAAAACTGTTTTTT. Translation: CASSDSRGRGEKLFF.

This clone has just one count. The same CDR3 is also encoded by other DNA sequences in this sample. The CDR3 bases are TGTGCCAGCAGCATACAGGGGGCTCTGAACACTGAAGCTTTCTTT. The encoded protein is CASSIQGALNTEAFF. The J gene is TRBJ1-1, the V gene TRBV11-2; 9 bases map to TRBD1. Trimming removed 5 bases from V and 0 bases from J; junction bases left unmatched: 4. The CDR3 runs 15 residues. Germline CDR1 and CDR2: SGHAT and FQNNGV.

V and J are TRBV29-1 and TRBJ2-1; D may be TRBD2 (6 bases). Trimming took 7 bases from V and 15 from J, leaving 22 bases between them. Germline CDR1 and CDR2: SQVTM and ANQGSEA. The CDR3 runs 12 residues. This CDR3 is CSARAGPTSGFF. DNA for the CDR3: TGCAGCGCCCGGGCGGGACCGACATCGGGGTTCTTC.

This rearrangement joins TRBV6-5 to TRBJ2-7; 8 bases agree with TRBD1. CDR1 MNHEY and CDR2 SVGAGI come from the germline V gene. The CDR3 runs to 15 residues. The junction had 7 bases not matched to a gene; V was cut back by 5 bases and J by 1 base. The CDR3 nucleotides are TGTGCCAGCAGTCACGGACAGGGAGTATCCTACGAGCAGTACTTC. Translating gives CASSHGQGVSYEQYF.

CDR3 nucleotide sequence: TGTGCCAGCAGCCGTCCCGGGGTCTCCTACGAGCAGTACTTC. Protein: CASSRPGVSYEQYF. The V call is TRBV7-9, the J call TRBJ2-7, with a tentative D call TRBD2 (5 bases). CDR1 and CDR2 (germline): SEHNR, FQNEAQ (reference sequence). The CDR3 is 14 amino acids. Trimming pared 5 bases from V and 0 bases from J, leaving 11 bases between.

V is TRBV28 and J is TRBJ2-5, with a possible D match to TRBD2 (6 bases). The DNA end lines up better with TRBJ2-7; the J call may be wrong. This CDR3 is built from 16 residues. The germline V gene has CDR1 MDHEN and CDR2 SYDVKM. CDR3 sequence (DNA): TGTGCCAGCAGTCCCGGGTCCGGGACTCCATCCTACGAGCAGTACTTC. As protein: CASSPGSGTPSYEQYF.

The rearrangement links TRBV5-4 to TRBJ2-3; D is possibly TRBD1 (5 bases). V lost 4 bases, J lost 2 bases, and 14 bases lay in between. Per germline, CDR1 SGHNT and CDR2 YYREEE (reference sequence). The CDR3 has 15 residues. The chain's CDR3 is CASSLRTGHTDTQYF. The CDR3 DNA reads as TGTGCCAGCAGCCTGCGCACAGGACACACAGATACGCAGTATTTT.

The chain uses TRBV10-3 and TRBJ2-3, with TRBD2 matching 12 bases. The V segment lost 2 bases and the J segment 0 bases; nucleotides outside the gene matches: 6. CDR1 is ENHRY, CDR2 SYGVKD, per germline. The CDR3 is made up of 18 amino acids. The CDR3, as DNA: TGTGCCATCAGTGAGCCTAGCGGGGGGGTTTCTAGCACAGATACGCAGTATTTT. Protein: CAISEPSGGVSSTDTQYF.

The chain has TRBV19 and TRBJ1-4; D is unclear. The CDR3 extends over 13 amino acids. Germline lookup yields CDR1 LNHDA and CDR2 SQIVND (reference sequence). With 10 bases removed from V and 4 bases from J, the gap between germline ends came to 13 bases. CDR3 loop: CATQRGINEKLFF. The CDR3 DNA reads TGTGCCACCCAGCGAGGGATTAATGAAAAACTGTTTTTT.

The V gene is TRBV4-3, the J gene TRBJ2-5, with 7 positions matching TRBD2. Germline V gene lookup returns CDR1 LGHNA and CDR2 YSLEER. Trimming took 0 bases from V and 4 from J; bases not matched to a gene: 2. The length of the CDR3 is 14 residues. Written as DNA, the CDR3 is TGCGCCAGCAGCCAAGACGGGGGGAGAGAGACCCAGTACTTC. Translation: CASSQDGGRETQYF.

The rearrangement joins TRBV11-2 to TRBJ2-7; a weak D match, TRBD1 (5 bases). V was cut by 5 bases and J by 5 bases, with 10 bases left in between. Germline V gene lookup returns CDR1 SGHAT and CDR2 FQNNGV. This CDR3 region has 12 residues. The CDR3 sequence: CASSRQGNEQYF. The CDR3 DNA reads TGTGCCAGCAGCAGGCAGGGAAACGAGCAGTACTTC.

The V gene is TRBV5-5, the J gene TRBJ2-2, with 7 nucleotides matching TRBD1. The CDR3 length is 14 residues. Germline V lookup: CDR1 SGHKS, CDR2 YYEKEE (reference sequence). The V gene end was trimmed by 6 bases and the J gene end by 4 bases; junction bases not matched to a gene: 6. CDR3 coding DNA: TGTGCCAGCAACAACAGGGGTGTCACCGGGGAGCTGTTTTTT. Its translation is CASNNRGVTGELFF.

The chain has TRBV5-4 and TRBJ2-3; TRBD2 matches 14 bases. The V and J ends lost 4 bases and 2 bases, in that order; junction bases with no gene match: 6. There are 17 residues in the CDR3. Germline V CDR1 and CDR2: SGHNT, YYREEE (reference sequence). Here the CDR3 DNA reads TGTGCCAGCAGCCCCGGGACTAGCGGGGGAGCCACAGATACGCAGTATTTT. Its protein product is CASSPGTSGGATDTQYF.

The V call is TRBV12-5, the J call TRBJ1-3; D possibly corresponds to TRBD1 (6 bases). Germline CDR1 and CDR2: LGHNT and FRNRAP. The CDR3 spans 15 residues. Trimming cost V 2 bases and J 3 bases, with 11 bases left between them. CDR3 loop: CASGLSGGSGNTIYF. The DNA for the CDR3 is TGTGCTAGTGGTTTGTCGGGGGGCAGTGGAAACACCATATATTTT.

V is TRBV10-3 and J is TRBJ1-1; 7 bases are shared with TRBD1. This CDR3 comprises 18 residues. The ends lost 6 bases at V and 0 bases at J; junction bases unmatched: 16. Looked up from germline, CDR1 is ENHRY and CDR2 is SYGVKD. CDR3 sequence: CAISPRGQGEAVNTEAFF. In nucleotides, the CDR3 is TGTGCCATCAGCCCCCGGGGGCAGGGGGAGGCAGTGAACACTGAAGCTTTCTTT.

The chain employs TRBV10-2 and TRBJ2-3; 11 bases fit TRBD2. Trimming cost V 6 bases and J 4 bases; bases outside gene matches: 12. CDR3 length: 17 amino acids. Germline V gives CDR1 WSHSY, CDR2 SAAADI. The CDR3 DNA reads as TGCGCCAGCAGCTACCAATCACTAGCGGGAGCTGCAGATACGCAGTATTTT. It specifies CASSYQSLAGAADTQYF.

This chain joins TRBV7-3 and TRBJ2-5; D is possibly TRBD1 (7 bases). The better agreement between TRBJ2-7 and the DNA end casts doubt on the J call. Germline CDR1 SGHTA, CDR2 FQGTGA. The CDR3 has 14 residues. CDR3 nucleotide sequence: TGTGCCACCCTCGGGGGACAGAGAACCTACGAGCAGTACTTC. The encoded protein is CATLGGQRTYEQYF.

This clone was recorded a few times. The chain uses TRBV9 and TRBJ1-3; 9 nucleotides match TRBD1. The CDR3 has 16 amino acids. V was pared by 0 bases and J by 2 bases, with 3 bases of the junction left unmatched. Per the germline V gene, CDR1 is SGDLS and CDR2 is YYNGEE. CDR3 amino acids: CASSVEGQGTGNTIYF. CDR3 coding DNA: TGTGCCAGCAGCGTAGAGGGACAGGGCACTGGAAACACCATATATTTT.

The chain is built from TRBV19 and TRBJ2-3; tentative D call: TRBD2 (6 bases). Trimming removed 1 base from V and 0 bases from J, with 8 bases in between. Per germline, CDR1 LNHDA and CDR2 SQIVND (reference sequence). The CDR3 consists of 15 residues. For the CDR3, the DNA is TGTGCCAGTAGTATAGCGGGAGTTAGCACAGATACGCAGTATTTT. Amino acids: CASSIAGVSTDTQYF. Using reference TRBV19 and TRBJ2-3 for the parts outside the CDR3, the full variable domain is DGGITQSPKYLFRKEGQNVTLSCEQNLNHDAMYWYRQDPGQGLRLIYYSQIVNDFQKGDIAEGYSVSREKKESFPLTVTSAQKNPTAFYLCASSIAGVSTDTQYFGPGTRLTVL.

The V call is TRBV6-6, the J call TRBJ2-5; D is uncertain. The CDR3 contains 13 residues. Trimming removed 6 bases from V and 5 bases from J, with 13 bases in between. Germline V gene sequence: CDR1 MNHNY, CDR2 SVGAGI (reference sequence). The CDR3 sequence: CASSSARWETQYF. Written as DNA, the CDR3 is TGTGCCAGCAGCTCCGCCAGGTGGGAGACCCAGTACTTC.